This T cell receptor beta chain was identified during a study of technical replicates of blood from a handful of donors. The protocol was immunoSEQ multiplex PCR, while the TCRdb copy is restricted to in-frame clones and leaves out a portion. The data show tens of thousands of clones, around 95% seen once. The CDR3 consists of 15 residues. The junction had 6 bases not matched to a gene; V was cut back by 5 bases and J by 2 bases. Per germline, CDR1 SGHTA and CDR2 FQGNSA. The sample was PBMCs. The clonotype was recovered from a human donor in good health. Some clones in this sample may be carry-over from other donors' samples. This chain links TRBV7-2 with TRBJ1-1; 9 bases align to TRBD1. This CDR3 reads CASSPRTGANTEAFF. The CDR3 bases are TGTGCCAGCAGCCCTAGGACAGGGGCCAACACTGAAGCTTTCTTT.